The clone carrying this T cell receptor (beta chain) was counted many times. Its antigen is unidentified. The source of the sample is a study of naive and memory T cell subsets. From the second PCR step, alpha and beta chains were amplified apart. CD4 T cells were positively selected, then CD8 T cells from the CD4-negative fraction. Four subsets defined by CD45RA and CD27 were sorted after CD3, CD4, CD8 and live/dead staining. Germline values: CDR1 LNHDA, CDR2 SQIVND (reference sequence). Trimming took off 7 bases at V and 6 bases at J, with 19 bases between the two ends. This CDR3 spans 14 amino acids. Study-level points and caveats: A few larger clonotypes appeared in naive repertoires, especially CD8, possibly memory cells re-expressing CD45RA. Between naive and memory subsets, TCR abundance power law exponents differed.

Two oligonucleotides, mixed equimolar, formed the beta constant-region primer covering TRBC1 and TRBC2. Nested alpha and beta constant-region primers with the SP2 primer drove four PCR rounds on ligated cDNA. From the UMI-ligation and nested PCR reads, TCRdb called clonotypes with MiXCR, one entry per CDR3 protein. The sample carries tens of thousands of distinct CDR3 sequences, roughly 10% recorded once. The rearrangement joins TRBV19 to TRBJ2-7, with D unresolved. The source of this sequence is a human donor in good health. Sequenced material: naive CD4+ T cells from blood. CDR3 sequence: CASTTPSQELEQYF. CDR3 coding DNA: TGTGCCAGTACCACCCCCTCCCAGGAACTCGAGCAGTACTTC.